Each of the 32 T cell receptor beta chains below was sequenced from the same sample in a study of Graves' ophthalmopathy and Graves' hyperthyroidism. Amplifying from RNA transcripts, the study obtained TCR beta CDR3 regions. In the first round, RT-PCR was carried out with HTBI primers, and a multiplex PCR formed the second round. Each CDR3 protein gets one entry after TCRdb re-called the multiplex PCR reads with MiXCR. This table holds 300,000 or so distinct CDR3 sequences, roughly 15% found once. Sequenced material: peripheral blood. The receptors derive from an adult man with Graves' ophthalmopathy.

This clonotype was counted ten times or more. This sequence joins TRBV5-1 and TRBJ2-7; D remains unclear. Germline CDR1 reads SGHRS; CDR2 reads YFSETQ. V was cut by 5 bases and J by 2 bases, with 17 bases left in between. This CDR3 has 15 amino acids. The CDR3 coding sequence is TGCGCCAGCAGGGGTGGTGGCACCCCGGCCTACGAGCAGTACTTC. Residues: CASRGGGTPAYEQYF.

The sample holds many counts of this clonotype. The J gene is TRBJ1-5, the V gene TRBV29-1; D remains unclear. CDR3 length: 13 residues. The germline V and J ends were trimmed by 4 bases and 0 bases, with 7 bases remaining between them. CDR1 and CDR2 from the germline V gene are SQVTM and ANQGSEA. CDR3 in amino acids: CSVVEDSNQPQHF. The CDR3 nucleotides are TGCAGCGTTGTCGAGGATAGCAATCAGCCCCAGCATTTT.

On this clonotype: The conserved phenylalanine or tryptophan normally closing the CDR3 is absent here, so this likely arose from a read error. The chain couples TRBV5-1 to TRBJ1-3, with a possible D match to TRBD1 (6 bases). Trimming took 0 bases from V and 2 from J, leaving 9 bases between them. Germline values: CDR1 SGHRS, CDR2 YFSETQ. CDR3 length: 15 amino acids. The chain's CDR3 is CASSLVAGAGNTIYI. CDR3 DNA sequence: TGCGCCAGCAGCTTGGTTGCAGGGGCTGGAAACACCATATATATT.

The table lists this clonotype with a few counts. Sequence at one end of the junction differs from germline and may be a read error. This sequence joins TRBV28 and TRBJ2-4, with D perhaps TRBD1 (6 bases). CDR1 and CDR2 from the germline V gene are MDHEN and SYDVKM. The CDR3 contains 14 residues. CDR3 nucleotide sequence: TGTGCCAGCAGTTTATCTGGGGGCACAGACATTCAATACTTC. Translating gives CASSLSGGTDIQYF.

This clonotype was picked up many times. The chain links TRBV20-1 to TRBJ1-1, with D unclear. This CDR3 region has 13 residues. Germline V gene lookup returns CDR1 DFQATT and CDR2 SNEGSKA (reference sequence). The V end lost 1 base, the J end lost 1 base, and 7 bases lay between the germline ends. The CDR3 coding sequence is TGCAGTGCTAGAGTGGAGACGAACACTGAAGCTTTCTTT. Its translation is CSARVETNTEAFF.

In its sample, this clonotype was seen many times. The chain uses TRBV30 and TRBJ1-3, with D uncertain. The CDR3 has 13 residues. The germline gives CDR1 GTSNPN, CDR2 SVGIG (reference sequence). Trimming cost V 2 bases and J 2 bases, with 7 bases left between them. CDR3 in DNA: TGTGCCTGGAGTATCGGAGCTGGAAACACCATATATTTT. Its protein product is CAWSIGAGNTIYF.

The gene calls are TRBV7-9 and TRBJ2-2; D not certain. V was shortened by 3 bases and J by 4 bases, with 9 bases between the two germline ends. Germline-derived CDR1 and CDR2 are SEHNR and FQNEAQ (reference sequence). This CDR3 has 14 amino acids. CDR3 bases: TGTGCCAGCAGCTTGGACGGACCCACCGGGGAGCTGTTTTTT. Translating gives CASSLDGPTGELFF.

At least ten counts were recorded for this clonotype. This chain uses TRBV20-1 with TRBJ1-6; D unresolved. Germline CDR1 DFQATT, CDR2 SNEGSKA (reference sequence). The V and J ends lost 0 bases and 5 bases respectively, with 5 bases between them. The CDR3 runs 13 residues. The CDR3 spells CSARDRNNSPLHF. The CDR3 region has the DNA TGCAGTGCTAGAGATCGCAATAATTCACCCCTCCACTTT.

This clonotype has ten or more counts. The CDR3 region has the DNA TGTGCCACCGGGGTCAGGGAAGAGACCCAGTACTTC. Protein: CATGVREETQYF. This sequence joins TRBV19 and TRBJ2-5, with D perhaps matching TRBD1 or TRBD2 (5 bases each). CDR1 and CDR2 from the germline V gene are LNHDA and SQIVND (reference sequence). V was pared by 10 bases and J by 3 bases, with 12 bases between. This CDR3 spans 12 amino acids.

This clonotype was seen many times. The J gene is TRBJ1-1, the V gene TRBV20-1, with TRBD1 matching over 11 bases. V was pared by 2 bases and J by 6 bases, with 8 bases of the junction left unmatched. Germline V CDR1 and CDR2: DFQATT, SNEGSKA (reference sequence). The CDR3 is made up of 15 amino acids. The CDR3 is CSARMPGQGGSEAFF. CDR3 sequence (DNA): TGCAGTGCTAGAATGCCGGGACAGGGGGGCTCTGAAGCTTTCTTT.

This clonotype appeared many times. This rearrangement joins TRBV3-1 to TRBJ2-5; 7 bases agree with TRBD1. Germline V gives CDR1 LGHDT, CDR2 YNNKEL (reference sequence). CDR3 size: 14 residues. V trimming: 3 bases; J trimming: 2 bases; junction bases outside the gene matches: 3. DNA of the CDR3: TGTGCCAGCAGCCAGAACAGGGGACAAGAGACCCAGTACTTC. The encoded protein is CASSQNRGQETQYF.

The gene calls are TRBV15 and TRBJ1-1, with 9 bases fitting TRBD1. The CDR3 covers 16 residues. V was clipped by 7 bases and J by 3 bases; unmatched bases: 12. Germline CDR1 is LNHNV and CDR2 is YYDKDF (reference sequence). The CDR3 reads CATTFGTGIGYTEAFF. CDR3 nucleotide sequence: TGTGCCACCACTTTCGGGACAGGGATTGGGTACACTGAAGCTTTCTTT.

The sample holds many counts of this clonotype. The chain combines TRBV15 with TRBJ1-1; unclear D gene. Germline V lookup: CDR1 LNHNV, CDR2 YYDKDF (reference sequence). V shed 0 bases and J shed 4 bases, with 9 bases lying between them. The length of the CDR3 is 14 residues. The CDR3 reads CATSRDQRGTEAFF. CDR3 nucleotide sequence: TGTGCCACCAGCAGAGATCAGAGAGGCACTGAAGCTTTCTTT.

J is TRBJ1-1 and V is TRBV20-1; D not certain. The CDR3 covers 10 residues. V was clipped by 2 bases and J by 7 bases, with 5 bases between them. The germline V gene encodes CDR1 DFQATT and CDR2 SNEGSKA (reference sequence). CDR3 in DNA: TGCAGTGCTAGATCAAGTGAAGCTTTCTTT. Residues: CSARSSEAFF.

This clonotype was counted only a few times. The chain carries TRBV11-1 and TRBJ2-3; D ambiguous. Trimming pared 5 bases from V and 1 base from J, leaving 22 bases between. CDR1 and CDR2 (germline): SGHAT, FQDESV (reference sequence). The CDR3 is 18 amino acids. The CDR3 loop reads CASSPLTGPLAGTDTQYF. For the CDR3, the DNA is TGTGCCAGCAGCCCATTAACCGGGCCCTTAGCTGGCACAGATACGCAGTATTTT.

This chain links TRBV4-3 with TRBJ1-2; a possible D gene is TRBD1 (6 bases). Germline CDR1 LGHNA, CDR2 YSLEER. The CDR3 totals 13 residues. Between the trimmed V and J ends, which lost 5 bases and 6 bases, there was a span of 13 bases. The CDR3 sequence: CASSAGAGDGYTF. CDR3 coding DNA: TGCGCCAGCAGCGCCGGGGCAGGGGATGGCTACACCTTC.

This clonotype was recorded many times. The chain links TRBV20-1 to TRBJ1-6; TRBD1 matches at 7 bases. V lost 5 bases, J lost 17 bases, and 9 bases stayed unmatched. The CDR3 covers 11 residues. Germline CDR1 is DFQATT and CDR2 is SNEGSKA (reference sequence). This CDR3 is CSARRDRRIHF. The CDR3 DNA reads TGCAGTGCTCGCCGGGACAGAAGAATCCACTTT.

The sample holds many counts of this clonotype. V and J are TRBV6-2 or TRBV6-3 and TRBJ2-5; D gene unclear. The CDR3 spans 11 residues. The V end lost 2 bases, the J end lost 11 bases, and 9 bases lay between the germline ends. Germline loops: CDR1 MNHEY, CDR2 SVGEGT. CDR3 sequence reads: CASSYPGPQYF. The CDR3 DNA follows: TGTGCCAGCAGTTACCCCGGACCACAGTACTTC.

This clonotype has only a few counts. This chain joins TRBV6-1 and TRBJ2-5; D possibly matches TRBD1 or TRBD2 (5 bases each). V lost 1 base to trimming and J lost 5 bases, with 11 bases between them. The CDR3 is 14 residues long. CDR1 and CDR2 from the germline V gene are MNHNS and SASEGT. CDR3 loop: CASSEVGVRETQYF. Here the CDR3 DNA reads TGTGCCAGCAGTGAAGTGGGGGTCAGGGAGACCCAGTACTTC.

This clonotype was recorded many times. This chain connects TRBV5-1 to TRBJ1-6; D unresolved. The V end lost 0 bases, the J end lost 5 bases, and 6 bases lay between the germline ends. The CDR3 length is 14 residues. Germline lookup yields CDR1 SGHRS and CDR2 YFSETQ. The DNA of the CDR3 is TGCGCCAGCAGCTTGGACAGAGATAATTCACCCCTCCACTTT. The encoded protein is CASSLDRDNSPLHF.

This clonotype was detected many times. This chain connects TRBV19 to TRBJ1-2, with 8 nucleotides matching TRBD1. V shed 6 bases, J shed 7 bases, and the junction held 4 bases outside the gene matches. This CDR3 is 12 amino acids long. Germline-derived CDR1 and CDR2 are LNHDA and SQIVND (reference sequence). Written as DNA, the CDR3 is TGTGCCAGTAGATCAGGGGGCGCTGGCTACACCTTC. It translates to CASRSGGAGYTF.

The sample holds many counts of this clonotype. This rearrangement joins TRBV7-9 to TRBJ2-7; D tentatively reads TRBD1 or TRBD2 (5 bases each). The CDR3 has 13 residues. CDR1 is SEHNR, CDR2 FQNEAQ, per germline (reference sequence). Trimming pared 0 bases from V and 6 bases from J, leaving 9 bases between. The DNA for the CDR3 is TGTGCCAGCAGCTTAGCTGGGGGTATCGAGCAGTACTTC. It translates to CASSLAGGIEQYF.

This clonotype has at least ten counts. The chain uses TRBV7-6 and TRBJ2-7; 7 bases align to TRBD1. The CDR3 extends over 14 amino acids. Germline-derived CDR1 and CDR2 are SGHVS and FNYEAQ. J gave up 1 base and V 4 bases, and 4 bases lay outside the gene matches. Here the CDR3 reads CASSSPGQSYEQYF. The CDR3 DNA reads as TGTGCCAGCAGCTCTCCGGGACAGTCCTACGAGCAGTACTTC.

The V and J genes are TRBV6-1 and TRBJ2-3; D ambiguous. The ends were cut back, 9 bases at V and 4 bases at J, with 14 bases in the middle. Germline V gives CDR1 MNHNS, CDR2 SASEGT. The CDR3 is 13 amino acids. The DNA for the CDR3 is TGTGCCAGTAGGAATCGTGGTGCAGATACGCAGTATTTT. Protein product: CASRNRGADTQYF.

There are many counts of this clonotype. The rearrangement uses TRBV4-1 and TRBJ1-2, with D unclear. There are 15 residues in the CDR3. The V end lost 0 bases, the J end lost 2 bases, and 10 bases lay between the germline ends. Germline lookup yields CDR1 MGHRA and CDR2 YSYEKL. The CDR3 is CASSQEGQRNYGYTF. For the CDR3, the DNA is TGCGCCAGCAGCCAAGAAGGGCAGCGGAACTATGGCTACACCTTC.

This clonotype occurred a few times. V gene TRBV30 combines with J gene TRBJ2-7; D gene ambiguous. V was cut by 2 bases and J by 3 bases, with 8 bases left in between. The CDR3 has 12 residues. The V gene's germline CDR1 is GTSNPN and CDR2 SVGIG (reference sequence). This CDR3 is CAWSKGFYEQYF. The DNA for the CDR3 is TGTGCCTGGAGTAAGGGTTTCTACGAGCAGTACTTC.

The sample holds many counts of this clonotype. The gene calls are TRBV4-1 and TRBJ2-5; TRBD1 might be the D (6 bases). V was shortened by 2 bases and J by 5 bases, with 15 bases between the two germline ends. The CDR3 sequence is 15 residues long. Germline assignment: CDR1 MGHRA and CDR2 YSYEKL. CDR3 DNA: TGCGCCAGCAGCCAATCTAAGGGGGTACGGGAGACCCAGTACTTC. It yields the protein CASSQSKGVRETQYF.

This clonotype was counted at least ten times. The chain has TRBV29-1 and TRBJ2-5; the match to TRBD2 covers 12 bases. Trimming removed 4 bases from V and 1 base from J; junction bases left unmatched: 1. The CDR3 runs to 14 residues. CDR1 SQVTM and CDR2 ANQGSEA come from the germline V gene. CDR3 protein: CSVGTSGIQETQYF. Here the CDR3 DNA reads TGCAGCGTTGGGACTAGCGGGATCCAAGAGACCCAGTACTTC.

This clonotype was counted ten times or more. This chain uses TRBV20-1 with TRBJ2-7, with a possible D match to TRBD1 (7 bases). CDR3 size: 14 residues. V lost 5 bases and J 5 bases, leaving 19 bases between the germline ends. CDR1 is DFQATT, CDR2 SNEGSKA, per germline (reference sequence). CDR3 bases: TGCAGTGCTGCGGGACAGACGGAGGATGACGAGCAGTACTTC. This codes for CSAAGQTEDDEQYF.

This clonotype was recorded a few times. J is TRBJ2-7 and V is TRBV12-3 or TRBV12-4, with 13 nucleotides matching TRBD2. J gave up 6 bases and V 6 bases, and 2 bases lay outside the gene matches. CDR3 size: 13 residues. CDR3 amino acids: CASRLAGGSEQYF. Written as DNA, the CDR3 is TGTGCCAGCAGACTAGCGGGAGGGTCCGAGCAGTACTTC.

Many counts were recorded for this clonotype. The chain joins TRBV19 to TRBJ2-1; TRBD2 aligns across 7 bases. Per the germline V gene, CDR1 is LNHDA and CDR2 is SQIVND (reference sequence). Trimming took 9 bases from V and 5 from J; bases not matched to a gene: 10. This CDR3 has 14 residues. CDR3 loop: CASHLTSRDNEQFF. The CDR3 region has the DNA TGTGCCAGCCACCTGACTAGCAGAGACAATGAGCAGTTCTTC.

In its sample, this clonotype was seen many times. V gene TRBV5-1 combines with J gene TRBJ2-7; 9 bases fit TRBD2. Looked up from germline, CDR1 is SGHRS and CDR2 is YFSETQ. The V and J ends lost 3 bases and 1 base, in that order; junction bases with no gene match: 5. CDR3 length: 15 residues. CDR3 loop: CASSYLAGRSYEQYF. The CDR3, as DNA: TGCGCCAGCAGCTATCTAGCGGGAAGATCCTACGAGCAGTACTTC.